The entry below describes one T cell receptor (beta chain). Antigen unknown. This specimen belongs to a study of T cells in Graves' hyperthyroidism and ophthalmopathy. Study context: Peripheral blood was collected at initial diagnosis, before any treatment.

V gave up 4 bases and J gave up 4 bases; unmatched junction bases: 21. The CDR3 extends over 19 amino acids. Germline loops: CDR1 MDHEN, CDR2 SYDVKM. RNA transcripts provided the source from which TCR beta CDR3 regions were amplified. TCR CDR3 underwent first-round RT-PCR with the HTBI primer set. TCRdb re-derived calls from the multiplex PCR reads in MiXCR, one entry per CDR3 protein. The data contain approximately 530,000 distinct CDR3 sequences, 15% to 20% of them seen just once; the ten biggest clones take up approximately 48%. Diagnosing involved the use of clinical symptoms, serum thyroxine and TRAb, thyroid ultrasound and orbital computed tomography. Study conclusions and caveats: A 13 V-J model separated ophthalmopathy from stable hyperthyroidism.

The rearrangement links TRBV28 to TRBJ1-2; 7 nucleotides match TRBD1. This TCR came from a man aged 35 to 55 with Graves' ophthalmopathy. The sample comprised blood. The CDR3 region is CASSSADFLRDSPAYGYTF. In DNA, the CDR3 is TGTGCCAGCAGTTCGGCGGACTTCCTACGGGACAGCCCAGCCTATGGCTACACCTTC.